Shown below are 24 T cell receptor beta chains from a single sample sequenced in a study of regulatory T cells in long-lasting Graves disease. Combining iRepertoire HTBI primers with Arm-PCR of CDR3 regions, the authors built TCR beta libraries. TCRdb fed the multiplex PCR reads into MiXCR, producing one record per CDR3 protein. This table holds about 470,000 distinct CDR3 sequences, about 22% found once. As for time point: persistent/refractory GD, antithyroid drugs over 5 years with positive TRAb. PBMC RNA was the source of the TCR library. This sample comprised peripheral blood mononuclear cells (PBMCs), obtained when the disease was refractory, from a patient treated with antithyroid drugs. The receptors were sampled from a female donor with Graves disease.

This sequence joins TRBV29-1 and TRBJ1-1; D unclear. V was trimmed by 6 bases and J by 0 bases, leaving 11 bases between them. The germline V gene has CDR1 SQVTM and CDR2 ANQGSEA. There are 13 residues in the CDR3. The CDR3 reads CSVTPDMNTEAFF. CDR3 in DNA: TGCAGCGTGACCCCGGATATGAACACTGAAGCTTTCTTT.

In this sample, this clonotype turned up once. A much larger clone sits a single nucleotide away, making a read error possible. This rearrangement joins TRBV6-5 to TRBJ1-1; a possible D gene is TRBD1 (5 bases). The CDR3 length is 15 residues. Germline CDR1 MNHEY, CDR2 SVGAGI. Trimming removed 4 bases at V and 3 bases at J, with 15 bases between. The CDR3 region has the DNA TGTGCCAGCAGTTCCCAAGGGGCAGTTGACACTGAAGCTTTCTTT. Amino acid sequence: CASSSQGAVDTEAFF.

This clonotype was recorded at least ten times. This chain links TRBV6-5 with TRBJ2-5; D gene unclear. V lost 4 bases, J lost 5 bases, and 14 bases lay in between. The CDR3 sequence is 14 residues long. Germline V lookup: CDR1 MNHEY, CDR2 SVGAGI. CDR3 sequence (DNA): TGTGCCAGCAGTTTAGAAGGGCCGAGCGAGACCCAGTACTTC. This sequence encodes CASSLEGPSETQYF.

CDR3 loop: CSAKTEGTYYSNQPQHF. CDR3 in DNA: TGCAGTGCTAAAACTGAAGGGACATACTATAGCAATCAGCCCCAGCATTTT. This rearrangement joins TRBV20-1 to TRBJ1-5, with D perhaps TRBD1 (6 bases). CDR3 size: 17 residues. The V gene's germline CDR1 is DFQATT and CDR2 SNEGSKA (reference sequence). Between the trimmed V and J ends, which lost 4 bases and 0 bases, there was a span of 19 bases.

The V gene is TRBV4-1, the J gene TRBJ2-5, with D uncertain. The CDR3 sequence is 13 residues long. Germline CDR1 and CDR2: MGHRA and YSYEKL. The germline V and J ends were trimmed by 0 bases and 4 bases, with 6 bases remaining between them. Here the CDR3 reads CASSQEITETQYF. In nucleotides, the CDR3 is TGCGCCAGCAGCCAAGAGATCACAGAGACCCAGTACTTC.

This chain joins TRBV12-3 or TRBV12-4 and TRBJ2-4; 8 positions match TRBD2. The CDR3 is 14 amino acids. Losses at the gene ends were 5 bases for V and 9 bases for J; bases not matched to a gene: 9. The chain's CDR3 is CASSPQGLVSIQYF. The CDR3 nucleotides are TGTGCCAGCAGTCCCCAGGGACTAGTGAGCATTCAGTACTTC.

This clonotype was seen many times. The V gene is TRBV28, the J gene TRBJ2-7, with D possibly TRBD2 on 5 matching bases. Germline assignment: CDR1 MDHEN and CDR2 SYDVKM. Trimming cost V 10 bases and J 8 bases, with 21 bases left between them. This CDR3 spans 13 amino acids. The CDR3 DNA reads as TGTGCCACCAACCTTAAAGGGAGATGGAAGCAGTACTTC. It codes for CATNLKGRWKQYF. The full variable domain, rest sourced from reference TRBV28 and TRBJ2-7, is DVKVTQSSRYLVKRTGEKVFLECVQDMDHENMFWYRQDPGLGLRLIYFSYDVKMKEKGDIPEGYSVSREKKERFSLILESASTNQTSMYLCATNLKGRWKQYFGPGTRLTVT.

This clonotype was observed many times. The chain carries TRBV28 and TRBJ2-7; D not resolved. Trimming removed 5 bases from V and 0 bases from J, with 11 bases in between. The germline V gene has CDR1 MDHEN and CDR2 SYDVKM. There are 14 residues in the CDR3. The CDR3 here is CASSARLSSYEQYF. CDR3 bases: TGTGCCAGCAGTGCGCGGCTTAGCTCCTACGAGCAGTACTTC.

This clonotype was counted ten times or more. The rearrangement uses TRBV19 and TRBJ1-5; TRBD1 might be the D (6 bases). V dropped 3 bases and J dropped 3 bases, with 15 bases sitting between them. The V gene's germline CDR1 is LNHDA and CDR2 SQIVND (reference sequence). CDR3 length equals 16 residues. CDR3 bases: TGTGCCAGTAGTATGTTCGGGGGGGACAACAATCAGCCCCAGCATTTT. Translated, it gives CASSMFGGDNNQPQHF. Looking up the rest from reference TRBV19 and TRBJ1-5 gives the full variable domain: DGGITQSPKYLFRKEGQNVTLSCEQNLNHDAMYWYRQDPGQGLRLIYYSQIVNDFQKGDIAEGYSVSREKKESFPLTVTSAQKNPTAFYLCASSMFGGDNNQPQHFGDGTRLSIL.

V and J are TRBV5-6 and TRBJ2-2, with 9 bases fitting TRBD1. The CDR3 consists of 15 residues. J gave up 4 bases and V 5 bases, and 6 bases lay outside the gene matches. Germline V CDR1 and CDR2: SGHDT, YYEEEE. The CDR3: CASRGQGIITGELFF. The DNA for the CDR3 is TGTGCCAGCAGAGGACAGGGGATAATCACCGGGGAGCTGTTTTTT.

This clonotype was found many times. This chain uses TRBV7-2 with TRBJ1-5; a weak D match, TRBD1 (6 bases). V was cut by 4 bases and J by 4 bases, with 20 bases left in between. The CDR3 consists of 17 residues. Looked up from germline, CDR1 is SGHTA and CDR2 is FQGNSA. CDR3 nucleotides: TGTGCCAGCAGCTCCACTCTCCAGAGGGGGGGGAATCAGCCCCAGCATTTT. Residues: CASSSTLQRGGNQPQHF.

This clonotype was seen repeatedly, ten times or more. The chain recombines TRBV28 with TRBJ1-2; the D gene is possibly TRBD1 (5 bases). This CDR3 has 13 amino acids. The V gene lost 5 bases and the J gene lost 8 bases, with 15 bases spanning the gap. Looked up from germline, CDR1 is MDHEN and CDR2 is SYDVKM. The CDR3 coding sequence is TGTGCCAGCAGTCCTGGGACGGCCTTGGGCTACACCTTC. As protein: CASSPGTALGYTF.

This clonotype was counted at least ten times. The gene calls are TRBV3-1 and TRBJ1-2; a possible D gene is TRBD1 (6 bases). Germline assignment: CDR1 LGHDT and CDR2 YNNKEL (reference sequence). V lost 0 bases to trimming and J lost 5 bases, with 7 bases between them. This CDR3 spans 13 amino acids. The CDR3 here is CASSQERGYGYTF. The CDR3 nucleotides are TGTGCCAGCAGCCAAGAGAGGGGGTATGGCTACACCTTC.

This clonotype was observed many times. V gene TRBV12-3 or TRBV12-4 combines with J gene TRBJ2-7; 7 nucleotides match TRBD2. This CDR3 is built from 14 residues. The trim removed 6 bases at V and 0 bases at J, leaving 5 bases unmatched. The DNA for the CDR3 is TGTGCCAGCAGCCTAGCGGCTCTCTCCTACGAGCAGTACTTC. Amino acids: CASSLAALSYEQYF.

About this clonotype itself: Since a much larger clone is just one base distant, this may be a read error. The V and J genes are TRBV27 and TRBJ2-5, with 7 bases fitting TRBD2. Germline V lookup: CDR1 MNHEY, CDR2 SMNVEV (reference sequence). This CDR3 spans 15 amino acids. The CDR3 here is CANSPRTRRGETQYF. The DNA of the CDR3 is TGTGCCAACAGTCCGCGGACTAGGAGGGGCGAGACCCAGTACTTC.

The table lists this clonotype with many counts. This rearrangement joins TRBV6-2 or TRBV6-3 to TRBJ2-7, with TRBD2 matching over 13 bases. Trimming took 0 bases from V and 7 from J; bases not matched to a gene: 12. The germline gives CDR1 MNHEY, CDR2 SVGEGT. CDR3 length: 18 residues. CDR3 region: CASSYSKGLAGTPREQYF. CDR3 nucleotide sequence: TGTGCCAGCAGTTACTCTAAGGGACTAGCGGGGACCCCCCGGGAGCAGTACTTC.

The genes are TRBV6-1 and TRBJ2-7; D perhaps matches TRBD1 (7 bases). This CDR3 region has 16 residues. V gave up 6 bases and J gave up 1 base, with 19 bases separating them. In germline, CDR1 is MNHNS, CDR2 SASEGT. The CDR3 region is CASSARQGGSSYEQYF. The CDR3 region has the DNA TGTGCCAGCAGCGCGAGACAGGGAGGAAGTTCCTACGAGCAGTACTTC.

This clonotype was seen at least ten times. The V and J genes are TRBV29-1 and TRBJ1-2, with 9 nucleotides matching TRBD1. Germline V gene lookup returns CDR1 SQVTM and CDR2 ANQGSEA. The CDR3 is made up of 13 amino acids. V shed 6 bases and J 8 bases; nucleotides not matched to a gene: 10. CDR3 protein: CSVTPGQGSGYTF. CDR3 bases: TGCAGCGTCACGCCGGGACAGGGATCGGGCTACACCTTC. The full variable domain, its missing parts supplied by reference TRBV29-1 and TRBJ1-2, is SAVISQKPSRDICQRGTSLTIQCQVDSQVTMMFWYRQQPGQSLTLIATANQGSEATYESGFVIDKFPISRPNLTFSTLTVSNMSPEDSSIYLCSVTPGQGSGYTFGSGTRLTVV.

At least ten counts were recorded for this clonotype. V gene TRBV20-1 combines with J gene TRBJ1-5; 7 bases are a match to TRBD1. Germline assignment: CDR1 DFQATT and CDR2 SNEGSKA (reference sequence). The CDR3 has 15 amino acids. V was pared by 0 bases and J by 4 bases, with 6 bases of the junction left unmatched. CDR3 loop: CSARDGTASNQPQHF. CDR3 DNA: TGCAGTGCTAGAGACGGGACAGCATCTAATCAGCCCCAGCATTTT.

CDR3 region: CASGLTPTGLWGTGELFF. The CDR3 nucleotides are TGTGCTAGTGGTTTGACCCCGACCGGTCTATGGGGCACCGGGGAGCTGTTTTTT. The chain uses TRBV12-5 and TRBJ2-2, with D unresolved. The CDR3 has 18 residues. Germline V gene sequence: CDR1 LGHNT, CDR2 FRNRAP. The germline V and J ends were trimmed by 2 bases and 4 bases, with 20 bases remaining between them.

The table lists this clonotype with a few counts. The CDR3 sequence: CASSLDWSWAEQYF. The CDR3 bases are TGTGCCAGCAGCTTAGACTGGTCTTGGGCCGAGCAGTACTTC. The chain recombines TRBV7-9 with TRBJ2-3, with unresolved D. The J call may be mistaken, given a closer DNA end match to TRBJ2-7. CDR3 size: 14 residues. Germline values: CDR1 SEHNR, CDR2 FQNEAQ (reference sequence).

In this sample, this clonotype turned up a few times. The chain links TRBV2 to TRBJ1-6; 9 bases map to TRBD1. V lost 7 bases and J lost 0; bases outside the gene matches: 16. The CDR3 loop spans 20 amino acids. Germline assignment: CDR1 SNHLY and CDR2 FYNNEI. The DNA for the CDR3 is TGTGCCAGCAATTACGCCGGGACAGGGATAAGCAGCTCCTATAATTCACCCCTCCACTTT. This translates into CASNYAGTGISSSYNSPLHF.

This clonotype was detected only a few times. CDR3 region: CASSLPRTAAGTEAFF. DNA for the CDR3: TGTGCCAGCAGCCTCCCGAGGACAGCCGCGGGCACTGAAGCTTTCTTT. The J gene is TRBJ1-1, the V gene TRBV5-6, with a possible D match to TRBD1 (6 bases). Germline lookup yields CDR1 SGHDT and CDR2 YYEEEE. Trimming stripped 4 bases from V and 4 bases from J, with 20 bases between. The CDR3 spans 16 residues.

For this clonotype: It is likely a read error, because the conserved phenylalanine at the end of the CDR3 is missing. This chain links TRBV25-1 with TRBJ1-1, with D uncertain. Germline CDR1 reads MGHDK; CDR2 reads SYGVNS. This CDR3 spans 13 amino acids. V lost 7 bases and J lost 4, with 13 bases in between. In DNA, the CDR3 is TGTGCCAGCAAGAAGTTGGGCACCACTGAAGCTTTCTCT. It encodes CASKKLGTTEAFS.